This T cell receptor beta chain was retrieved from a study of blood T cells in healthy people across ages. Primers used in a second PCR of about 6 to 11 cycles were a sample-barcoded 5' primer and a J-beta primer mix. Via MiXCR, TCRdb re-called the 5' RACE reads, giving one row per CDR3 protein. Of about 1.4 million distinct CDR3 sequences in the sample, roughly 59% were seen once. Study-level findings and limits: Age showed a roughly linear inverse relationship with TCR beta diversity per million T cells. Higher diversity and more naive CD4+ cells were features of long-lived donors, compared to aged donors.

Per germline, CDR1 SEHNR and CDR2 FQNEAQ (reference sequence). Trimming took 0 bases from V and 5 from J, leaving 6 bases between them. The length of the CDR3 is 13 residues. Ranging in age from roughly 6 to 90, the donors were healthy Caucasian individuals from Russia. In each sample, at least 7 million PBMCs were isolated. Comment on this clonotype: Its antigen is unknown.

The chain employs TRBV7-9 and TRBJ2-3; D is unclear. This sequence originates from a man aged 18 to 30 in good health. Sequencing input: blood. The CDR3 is CASSLAQRDTQYF. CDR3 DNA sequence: TGTGCCAGCAGCTTAGCCCAACGAGATACGCAGTATTTT.